What follows are 6 T cell receptor beta chains derived from one specimen sequenced in a study of blood T cell repertoires in COVID-19. Generated by immunoSEQ multiplex PCR, the TCRdb table keeps only in-frame clones and is missing some. The sample records around 300,000 clones, 88% being singletons. The material sequenced was peripheral blood. These receptors originate from a man younger than 35 with active or convalescent COVID-19.

The chain has TRBV6-1 and TRBJ1-3; possible D gene TRBD1, 5 bases. Trimming pared 2 bases from V and 7 bases from J, leaving 21 bases between. The V gene's germline CDR1 is MNHNS and CDR2 SASEGT. The CDR3 is 17 residues long. The CDR3 protein is CASSENVSGGLRNTIYF. The CDR3 coding sequence is TGTGCCAGCAGTGAAAACGTTTCCGGGGGTCTGCGCAACACCATATATTTT.

J is TRBJ2-1 and V is TRBV3-1 (or the pseudogene TRBV3-2); no clear D. The V gene lost 3 bases and the J gene lost 12 bases, with 9 bases spanning the gap. There are 11 residues in the CDR3. Germline V gives CDR1 LGHDT, CDR2 YNNKEL (reference sequence). CDR3 coding DNA: TGTGCCAGCAGCCATGAGGTTGTGCAGTTCTTC. The encoded protein is CASSHEVVQFF.

The chain links TRBV10-3 to TRBJ2-7, with 9 bases aligning to TRBD1. Germline V gives CDR1 ENHRY, CDR2 SYGVKD. This CDR3 is 16 amino acids long. V lost 5 bases and J lost 4; bases outside the gene matches: 12. The CDR3 DNA sequence: TGTGCCATCAGTCGATCGAGGGGACAGGGATCTTACGAGCAGTACTTC. Translation: CAISRSRGQGSYEQYF.

This chain joins TRBV7-9 and TRBJ1-1, with 7 bases aligning to TRBD1. The length of the CDR3 is 12 residues. After removal of 2 bases from V and 10 bases from J, the junction contained 4 bases not matched to a gene. From germline, CDR1 is SEHNR and CDR2 FQNEAQ (reference sequence). Here the CDR3 DNA reads TGTGCCAGCAGCTTAAGGGGGCTCGGAGCTTTCTTT. Protein: CASSLRGLGAFF.

This clone appeared once. Written as DNA, the CDR3 is TGTGCCAGTAGTATAGCAGGGGGCTCCTATAATTCACCCCTCCACTTT. Its translation: CASSIAGGSYNSPLHF. The chain carries TRBV19 and TRBJ1-6; the match to TRBD1 covers 7 bases. Germline V gene data show CDR1 as LNHDA and CDR2 as SQIVND (reference sequence). After removal of 1 base from V and 0 bases from J, the junction contained 0 bases not matched to a gene. The CDR3 is made up of 16 amino acids. Together with reference TRBV19 and TRBJ1-6, the CDR3 gives the full variable domain: DGGITQSPKYLFRKEGQNVTLSCEQNLNHDAMYWYRQDPGQGLRLIYYSQIVNDFQKGDIAEGYSVSREKKESFPLTVTSAQKNPTAFYLCASSIAGGSYNSPLHFGNGTRLTVT.

This chain uses TRBV6-5 with TRBJ2-7; no firm D call. CDR1 is MNHEY, CDR2 SVGAGI, per germline. The length of the CDR3 is 14 residues. The V gene lost 2 bases and the J gene lost 5 bases, with 13 bases spanning the gap. CDR3 protein: CASSYETASDEQYF. The CDR3 DNA is TGTGCCAGCAGTTACGAGACTGCGTCCGACGAGCAGTACTTC.